Listed below are T cell receptor beta chains from one sample, sequenced in a study of T cell responses to AZD1222 COVID-19 vaccine. Assay used: immunoSEQ multiplex PCR; TCRdb lists only in-frame clones, some missing. The sample has 100,000 to 150,000 clones; around 86% are singletons. The sequencing used peripheral blood, collected on day 0 of AZD1222 vaccination. These receptors all stem from an adult in good health. Each CDR3 is given with its conserved first and last residue. D genes are given only for firm matches. Where a row states a size, it is once, few, many or the class of an expanded clone; other rows omit it.

J gene: TRBJ1-2
V gene: TRBV7-2
clone size: -
D gene: TRBD1
CDR3 protein: CASSLRGNGVYGYTF
CDR3 DNA: TGTGCCAGCAGCCTCAGGGGGAACGGGGTCTATGGCTACACCTTC

J gene: TRBJ2-1
V gene: TRBV3-1/TRBV3-2
clone size: -
D gene: -
CDR3 protein: CASSQAVYNEQFF
CDR3 DNA: TGTGCCAGCAGCCAAGCGGTTTACAATGAGCAGTTCTTC

J gene: TRBJ2-5
V gene: TRBV10-3
clone size: once
D gene: -
CDR3 protein: CAIGEAEQTQYF
CDR3 DNA: TGTGCCATCGGGGAGGCAGAACAGACCCAGTACTTC

J gene: TRBJ1-2
V gene: TRBV30
clone size: -
D gene: -
CDR3 protein: CALGSYNYGYTF
CDR3 DNA: TGTGCCTTGGGAAGTTACAACTATGGCTACACCTTC

J gene: TRBJ1-6
V gene: TRBV9
clone size: -
D gene: -
CDR3 protein: CASSDPRGGTGGNSPLHF
CDR3 DNA: TGTGCCAGCAGCGACCCAAGAGGGGGGACCGGGGGTAATTCACCCCTCCACTTT

J gene: TRBJ2-7
V gene: TRBV14
clone size: -
D gene: -
CDR3 protein: CASSQDGGSPDLYEQYF
CDR3 DNA: TGTGCCAGCAGCCAAGATGGGGGTAGCCCCGACCTATACGAGCAGTACTTC

J gene: TRBJ2-7
V gene: TRBV7-2
clone size: -
D gene: TRBD1
CDR3 protein: CASSRVGGQGRYEQYF
CDR3 DNA: TGTGCCAGCAGCAGAGTAGGGGGACAGGGACGTTACGAGCAGTACTTC

J gene: TRBJ1-2
V gene: TRBV2
clone size: -
D gene: -
CDR3 protein: CASIMARPIYGYTF
CDR3 DNA: TGTGCCAGCATTATGGCCAGGCCGATCTATGGCTACACCTTC

J gene: TRBJ2-7
V gene: TRBV4-3
clone size: few
D gene: -
CDR3 protein: CASSQGLVVYEQYF
CDR3 DNA: TGCGCCAGCAGCCAAGGACTCGTAGTCTACGAGCAGTACTTC

J gene: TRBJ1-5
V gene: TRBV6-1
clone size: -
D gene: -
CDR3 protein: CASSEMGTQTASNQPQHF
CDR3 DNA: TGTGCCAGCAGTGAAATGGGAACTCAAACAGCCAGCAATCAGCCCCAGCATTTT

J gene: TRBJ1-5
V gene: TRBV6-2/TRBV6-3
clone size: -
D gene: -
CDR3 protein: CASSYRGSNQPQHF
CDR3 DNA: TGTGCCAGCAGTTACCGGGGAAGCAATCAGCCCCAGCATTTT

J gene: TRBJ1-5
V gene: TRBV18
clone size: -
D gene: -
CDR3 protein: CASSTGEYSNQPQHF
CDR3 DNA: TGTGCCAGCTCAACGGGCGAATATAGCAATCAGCCCCAGCATTTT

J gene: TRBJ1-1
V gene: TRBV6-2/TRBV6-3
clone size: once
D gene: -
CDR3 protein: CASSSRGGRNTEAFF
CDR3 DNA: TGTGCCAGCAGTTCTAGAGGGGGAAGGAACACTGAAGCTTTCTTT

J gene: TRBJ2-7
V gene: TRBV7-9
clone size: -
D gene: TRBD2
CDR3 protein: CASSPGGHEQYF
CDR3 DNA: TGTGCCAGCAGCCCGGGAGGGCACGAGCAGTACTTC

J gene: TRBJ1-4
V gene: TRBV2
clone size: -
D gene: -
CDR3 protein: CASSVAGVLFF
CDR3 DNA: TGTGCCAGCAGTGTCGCCGGGGTACTGTTTTTT

J gene: TRBJ1-6
V gene: TRBV18
clone size: -
D gene: -
CDR3 protein: CASSANEGDSPLHF
CDR3 DNA: TGTGCCAGCTCAGCGAATGAGGGGGATTCACCCCTCCACTTT

J gene: TRBJ2-1
V gene: TRBV9
clone size: few
D gene: -
CDR3 protein: CASSPWDGAGNEQFF
CDR3 DNA: TGTGCCAGCAGTCCATGGGACGGGGCTGGCAATGAGCAGTTCTTC

J gene: TRBJ1-3
V gene: TRBV7-2
clone size: -
D gene: -
CDR3 protein: CASSLAGTLSGNTIYF
CDR3 DNA: TGTGCCAGCAGCTTAGCGGGAACGCTCTCTGGAAACACCATATATTTT

J gene: TRBJ2-2
V gene: TRBV11-2
clone size: -
D gene: -
CDR3 protein: CASSLLLRRANTGELFF
CDR3 DNA: TGTGCCAGCAGCTTACTTCTTAGACGAGCGAACACCGGGGAGCTGTTTTTT

J gene: TRBJ2-2
V gene: TRBV6-2/TRBV6-3
clone size: -
D gene: -
CDR3 protein: CASSYVERGTGELFF
CDR3 DNA: TGTGCCAGCAGTTACGTCGAGCGTGGGACCGGGGAGCTGTTTTTT

J gene: TRBJ2-2
V gene: TRBV15
clone size: -
D gene: TRBD1
CDR3 protein: CATTPDRGLTGELFF
CDR3 DNA: TGTGCCACCACCCCAGACAGGGGCCTGACCGGGGAGCTGTTTTTT

J gene: TRBJ2-6
V gene: TRBV18
clone size: -
D gene: TRBD1
CDR3 protein: CASSPPGQGAAGANVLTF
CDR3 DNA: TGTGCCAGCTCACCACCGGGACAGGGGGCTGCTGGGGCCAACGTCCTGACTTTC

J gene: TRBJ2-2
V gene: TRBV9
clone size: -
D gene: -
CDR3 protein: CASSTENTGELFF
CDR3 DNA: TGTGCCAGCAGTACAGAGAACACCGGGGAGCTGTTTTTT

J gene: TRBJ2-4
V gene: TRBV6-5
clone size: -
D gene: -
CDR3 protein: CASSSGAKNIQYF
CDR3 DNA: TGTGCCAGCAGTAGCGGGGCCAAAAACATTCAGTACTTC

J gene: TRBJ1-5
V gene: TRBV4-2
clone size: once
D gene: -
CDR3 protein: CASSQESGLGYQPQHF
CDR3 DNA: TGTGCCAGCAGCCAAGAGTCGGGACTAGGGTATCAGCCCCAGCATTTT

J gene: TRBJ1-6
V gene: TRBV19
clone size: -
D gene: TRBD1
CDR3 protein: CASRPQGEGSPLHF
CDR3 DNA: TGTGCCAGTAGGCCTCAGGGGGAAGGTTCACCCCTCCACTTT